The clone carrying this T cell receptor beta chain was seen more than once but under ten times. The source of the sample is a study of T cells in Graves' hyperthyroidism and ophthalmopathy. CDR1 and CDR2 from the germline V gene are GTSNPN and SVGIG (reference sequence). V was pared by 6 bases and J by 6 bases, with 13 bases between. This CDR3 has 12 amino acids. The sample of blood was obtained at first hyperthyroidism diagnosis (before any ophthalmopathy symptoms). Regions amplified from RNA transcripts were the TCR beta CDR3 regions. Primed by the HTBI set, a first-round RT-PCR was run on the TCR CDR3. TCRdb called the multiplex PCR reads again in MiXCR, with one record for every CDR3 protein. The data hold hundreds of thousands of distinct CDR3 sequences, with approximately 18% observed a single time.

This TCR came from a woman in her 50s with Graves' hyperthyroidism that later progressed to Graves' ophthalmopathy. The V call is TRBV30, the J call TRBJ2-3; D unclear. Source material: blood. The CDR3: CACTSSVDTQYF. The CDR3 nucleotides are TGTGCCTGCACCTCTAGTGTTGATACGCAGTATTTT.